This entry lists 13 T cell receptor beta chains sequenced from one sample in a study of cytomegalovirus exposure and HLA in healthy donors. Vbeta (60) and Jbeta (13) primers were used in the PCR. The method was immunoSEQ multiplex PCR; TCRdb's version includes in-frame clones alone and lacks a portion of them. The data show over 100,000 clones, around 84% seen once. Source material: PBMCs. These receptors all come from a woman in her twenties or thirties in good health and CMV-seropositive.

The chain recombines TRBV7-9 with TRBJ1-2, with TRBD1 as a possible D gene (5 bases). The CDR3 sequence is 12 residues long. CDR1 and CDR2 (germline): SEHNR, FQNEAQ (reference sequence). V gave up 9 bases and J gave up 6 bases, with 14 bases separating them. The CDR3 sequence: CASSLGGNGYTF. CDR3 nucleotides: TGTGCCAGTTCGCTGGGGGGGAATGGCTACACCTTC.

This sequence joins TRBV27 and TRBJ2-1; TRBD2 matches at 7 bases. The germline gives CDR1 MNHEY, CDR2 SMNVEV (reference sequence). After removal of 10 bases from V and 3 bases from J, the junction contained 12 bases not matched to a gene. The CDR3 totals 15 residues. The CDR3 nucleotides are TGTGCCACCCTACCGCAAGCGGGGATCTACAATGAGCAGTTCTTC. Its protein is CATLPQAGIYNEQFF.

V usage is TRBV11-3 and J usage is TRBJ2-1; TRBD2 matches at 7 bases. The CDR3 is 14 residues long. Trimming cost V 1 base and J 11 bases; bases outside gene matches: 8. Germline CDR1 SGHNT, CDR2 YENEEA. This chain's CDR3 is CASSLGGGLGKQFF. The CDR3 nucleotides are TGTGCCAGCAGCTTAGGCGGGGGTCTAGGCAAGCAGTTCTTC.

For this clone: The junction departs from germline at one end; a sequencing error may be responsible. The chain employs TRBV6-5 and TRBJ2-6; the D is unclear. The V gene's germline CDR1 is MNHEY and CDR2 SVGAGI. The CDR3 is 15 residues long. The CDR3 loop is CVSRPEWSGANVLTF. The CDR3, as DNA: TGTGTCAGCAGGCCGGAGTGGAGTGGGGCCAACGTCCTGACTTTC.

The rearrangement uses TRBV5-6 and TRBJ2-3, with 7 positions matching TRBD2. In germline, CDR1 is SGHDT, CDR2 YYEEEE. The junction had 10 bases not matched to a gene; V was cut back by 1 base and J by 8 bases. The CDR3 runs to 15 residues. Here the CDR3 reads CASSLMERGLPTQYF. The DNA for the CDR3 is TGTGCCAGCAGCTTGATGGAGCGGGGTTTACCTACGCAGTATTTT.

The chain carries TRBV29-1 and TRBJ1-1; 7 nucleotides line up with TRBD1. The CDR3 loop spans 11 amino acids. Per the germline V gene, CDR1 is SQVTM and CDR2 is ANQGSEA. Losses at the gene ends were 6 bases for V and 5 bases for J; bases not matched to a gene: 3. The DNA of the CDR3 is TGCAGCGTAGAACAGGGGACTGAAGCTTTCTTT. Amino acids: CSVEQGTEAFF.

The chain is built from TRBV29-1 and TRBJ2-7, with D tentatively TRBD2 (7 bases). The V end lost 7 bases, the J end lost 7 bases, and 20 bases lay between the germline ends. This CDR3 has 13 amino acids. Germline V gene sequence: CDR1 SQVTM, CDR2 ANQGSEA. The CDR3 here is CSGGGPPRGEQYF. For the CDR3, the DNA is TGCAGCGGGGGGGGCCCGCCCCGTGGAGAGCAGTACTTC.

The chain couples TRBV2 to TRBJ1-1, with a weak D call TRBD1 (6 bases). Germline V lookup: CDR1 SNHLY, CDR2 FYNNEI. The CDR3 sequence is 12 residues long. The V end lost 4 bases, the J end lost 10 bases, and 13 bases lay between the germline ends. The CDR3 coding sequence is TGTGCCAGCAGTGCTGGGGGCGAGGTAGCTTTCTTT. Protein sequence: CASSAGGEVAFF.

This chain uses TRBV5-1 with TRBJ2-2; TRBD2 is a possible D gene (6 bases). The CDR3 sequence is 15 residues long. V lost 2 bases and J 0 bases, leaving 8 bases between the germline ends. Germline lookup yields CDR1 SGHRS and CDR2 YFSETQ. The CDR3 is CASSFGGTNTGELFF. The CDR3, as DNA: TGCGCCAGCAGCTTTGGGGGGACGAACACCGGGGAGCTGTTTTTT.

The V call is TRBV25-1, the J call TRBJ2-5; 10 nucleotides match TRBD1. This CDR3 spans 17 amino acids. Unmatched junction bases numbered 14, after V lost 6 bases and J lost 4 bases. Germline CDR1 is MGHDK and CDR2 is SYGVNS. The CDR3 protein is CASSVRLGTGARETQYF. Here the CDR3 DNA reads TGTGCCAGCAGCGTGAGGTTGGGGACAGGGGCGAGAGAGACCCAGTACTTC.

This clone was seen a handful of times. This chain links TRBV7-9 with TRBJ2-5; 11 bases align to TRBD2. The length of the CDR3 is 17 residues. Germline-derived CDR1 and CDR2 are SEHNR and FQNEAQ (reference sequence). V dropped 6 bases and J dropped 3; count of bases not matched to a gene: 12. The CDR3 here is CASSSSASGGLEETQYF. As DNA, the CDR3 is TGTGCCAGCAGTTCCTCGGCTAGCGGGGGGTTAGAAGAGACCCAGTACTTC.

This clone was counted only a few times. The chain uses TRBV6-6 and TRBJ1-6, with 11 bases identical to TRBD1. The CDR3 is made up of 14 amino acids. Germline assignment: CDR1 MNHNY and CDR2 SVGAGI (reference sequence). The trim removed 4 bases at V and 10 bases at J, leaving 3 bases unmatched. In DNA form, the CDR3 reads TGTGCCAGCAGTTGGGGACAGGGGGACTCACCCCTCCACTTT. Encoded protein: CASSWGQGDSPLHF.

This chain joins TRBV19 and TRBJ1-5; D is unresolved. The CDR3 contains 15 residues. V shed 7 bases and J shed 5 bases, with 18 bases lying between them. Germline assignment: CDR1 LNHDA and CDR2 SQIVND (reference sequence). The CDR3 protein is CASKPAPGSHQPQHF. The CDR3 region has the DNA TGTGCCAGTAAACCGGCCCCGGGGAGTCATCAGCCCCAGCATTTT.